This TCR beta chain derives from a study of blood T cell repertoires in COVID-19. Across the study: COVID-19 samples collected from the United States, Italy and Spain covered acute and convalescent phases. PBMCs, B-cell-depleted T cells, or T cells were the source of the cDNA or gDNA that made up the material.

Some clones are missing from TCRdb's copy, which holds only in-frame ones; the method was immunoSEQ multiplex PCR. The repertoire holds approximately 300,000 clones, approximately 81% seen once, with under 2% in the top ten. A remark on this clone: The same CDR3 also results from other DNA sequences found in this sample.

The germline V gene encodes CDR1 MDHEN and CDR2 SYDVKM. The V end lost 2 bases, the J end lost 5 bases, and 6 bases lay between the germline ends. This CDR3 comprises 12 residues. The specimen sequenced was PBMCs or T cells enriched from blood (not recorded which). This clonotype originated in a woman in her 30s who had been exposed to COVID-19. The rearrangement joins TRBV28 to TRBJ1-1; D might be TRBD1 (5 bases). The CDR3: CASSLRGTEAFF. The CDR3 DNA reads TGTGCCAGCAGTTTAAGGGGTACTGAAGCTTTCTTT. The full variable domain, in which reference TRBV28 and TRBJ1-1 provide the parts outside the CDR3, is DVKVTQSSRYLVKRTGEKVFLECVQDMDHENMFWYRQDPGLGLRLIYFSYDVKMKEKGDIPEGYSVSREKKERFSLILESASTNQTSMYLCASSLRGTEAFFGQGTRLTVV.